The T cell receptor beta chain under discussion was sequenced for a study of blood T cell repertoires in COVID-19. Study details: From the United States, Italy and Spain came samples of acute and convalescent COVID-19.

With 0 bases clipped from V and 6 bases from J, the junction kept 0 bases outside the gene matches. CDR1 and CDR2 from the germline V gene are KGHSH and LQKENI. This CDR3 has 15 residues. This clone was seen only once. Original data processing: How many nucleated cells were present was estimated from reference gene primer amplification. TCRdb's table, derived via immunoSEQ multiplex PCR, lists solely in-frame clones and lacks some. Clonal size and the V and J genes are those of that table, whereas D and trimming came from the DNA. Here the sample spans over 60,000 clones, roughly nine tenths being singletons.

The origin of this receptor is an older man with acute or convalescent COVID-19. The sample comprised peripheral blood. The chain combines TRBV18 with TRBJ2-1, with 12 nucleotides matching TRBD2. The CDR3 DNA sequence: TGTGCCAGCTCACCACCGACTAGCGGGGGCAATGAGCAGTTCTTC. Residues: CASSPPTSGGNEQFF.